This TCR beta chain was documented in a study of PD-L1 blockade in urothelial cancer. Background on the study: Male patients with bladder-origin urothelial cancer numbered about 85% of the 29. Across blood samples, T cells had a median count of around 150,000. Samples of blood were analyzed 3 weeks (second dose) and 6 weeks after treatment start.

This clone was detected a few times. CDR3 length equals 14 residues. The germline gives CDR1 MDHEN, CDR2 SYDVKM. V lost 10 bases, J lost 6 bases, and 22 bases lay in between. Patients' urothelial carcinoma was locally advanced or metastatic. Libraries were prepared by immunoSEQ multiplex PCR; TCRdb keeps only in-frame clonotypes and omits some of them. The sample records 71,000 or so clones, roughly 91% being singletons. This chain links TRBV28 with TRBJ2-7; D may be TRBD1 (6 bases). The sample was PBMCs, taken around atezolizumab (anti-PD-L1) treatment. The source is a man between 60 and 75 years old with urothelial cancer. The CDR3, as DNA: TGTGCCACCGACGAACCAAACAGGGCAGGCGAGCAGTACTTC. Protein product: CATDEPNRAGEQYF.